This T cell receptor (beta chain) comes out of a study of blood T cell repertoires in COVID-19. V was pared by 5 bases and J by 4 bases, with 5 bases of the junction left unmatched. Looked up from germline, CDR1 is LGHNA and CDR2 is YNFKEQ. The CDR3 runs 15 residues. Method: immunoSEQ multiplex PCR; TCRdb's copy keeps in-frame clones and lacks some. The table lists 150,000 to 200,000 clones, approximately 86% of them singletons, with around 8.2% in the top ten. V usage is TRBV4-2 and J usage is TRBJ2-6, with 7 bases identical to TRBD1. The sample was peripheral blood. The source of this sequence is a man aged 55 to 70 with acute or convalescent COVID-19. The CDR3 protein is CASSGKGAGANVLTF. CDR3 nucleotides: TGTGCCAGCAGCGGAAAGGGGGCCGGGGCCAACGTCCTGACTTTC.